These 20 T cell receptor beta chains share one sample of origin, sequenced in a study of human thymus T cells. The data were produced by immunoSEQ multiplex PCR, yet TCRdb's version contains in-frame clones alone and is incomplete. Among some 72,000 clones, approximately 97% were seen once, and the ten largest hold 0.031%. Resected material from corrective heart surgery provided the thymus tissue analysed. Sequencing used thymus tissue. These receptors all come from a boy under two years old with a congenital heart defect but otherwise immunologically healthy.

The chain is built from TRBV9 and TRBJ2-3; weak D call: TRBD2 (5 bases). The V gene lost 0 bases and the J gene lost 5 bases, with 13 bases spanning the gap. From germline, CDR1 is SGDLS and CDR2 YYNGEE. This CDR3 has 15 residues. As DNA, the CDR3 is TGTGCCAGCAGCGTAGAGGGCTCACGGGGAGATACGCAGTATTTT. Amino acids: CASSVEGSRGDTQYF. The full variable domain, with the rest looked up from reference TRBV9 and TRBJ2-3, is DSGVTQTPKHLITATGQRVTLRCSPRSGDLSVYWYQQSLDQGLQFLIQYYNGEERAKGNILERFSAQQFPDLHSELNLSSLELGDSALYFCASSVEGSRGDTQYFGPGTRLTVL.

The chain combines TRBV5-1 with TRBJ2-2; 7 bases align to TRBD2. The germline gives CDR1 SGHRS, CDR2 YFSETQ. Trimming removed 0 bases from V and 6 bases from J; junction bases left unmatched: 14. The CDR3 is 18 amino acids. The DNA of the CDR3 is TGCGCCAGCAGCTTGGCCGTCCGTGCAGGGAGGGACGCCGGGGAGCTGTTTTTT. Protein product: CASSLAVRAGRDAGELFF. The full variable domain, in which reference TRBV5-1 and TRBJ2-2 provide the parts outside the CDR3, is KAGVTQTPRYLIKTRGQQVTLSCSPISGHRSVSWYQQTPGQGLQFLFEYFSETQRNKGNFPGRFSGRQFSNSRSEMNVSTLELGDSALYLCASSLAVRAGRDAGELFFGEGSRLTVL.

The chain uses TRBV27 and TRBJ2-3; TRBD2 is a possible D gene (7 bases). The V gene lost 4 bases and the J gene lost 4 bases, with 15 bases spanning the gap. The CDR3 has 15 amino acids. The V gene's germline CDR1 is MNHEY and CDR2 SMNVEV (reference sequence). The DNA of the CDR3 is TGTGCCAGCAGTTCTAGGGAGGGGGTCTCAGATACGCAGTATTTT. Its translation is CASSSREGVSDTQYF.

This clone was seen a single time. The rearrangement joins TRBV5-6 to TRBJ1-1; maybe TRBD1 (5 bases). Per the germline V gene, CDR1 is SGHDT and CDR2 is YYEEEE. The CDR3 runs 14 residues. V shed 0 bases and J shed 4 bases, with 10 bases lying between them. CDR3 sequence reads: CASSLVRQGTEAFF. The CDR3 nucleotides are TGTGCCAGCAGCTTGGTCCGTCAGGGCACTGAAGCTTTCTTT.

V and J are TRBV6-6 and TRBJ2-7, with D possibly called TRBD1 or TRBD2 (5 bases each). The germline CDR1 and CDR2 sequences are MNHNY and SVGAGI (reference sequence). Trimming stripped 6 bases from V and 0 bases from J, with 15 bases between. This CDR3 comprises 15 residues. This CDR3 is CASSPGDPSSYEQYF. The CDR3 region has the DNA TGTGCCAGCAGCCCCGGGGACCCAAGCTCCTACGAGCAGTACTTC.

V gene TRBV2 combines with J gene TRBJ2-7; 11 bases map to TRBD2. The CDR3 sequence is 20 residues long. Germline CDR1 SNHLY, CDR2 FYNNEI. With V trimmed by 0 bases and J by 2 bases, 15 bases remained unmatched. CDR3 amino acids: CASSEAWGGIAGGPTYEQYF. Written as DNA, the CDR3 is TGTGCCAGCAGTGAAGCCTGGGGAGGAATAGCGGGAGGGCCGACCTACGAGCAGTACTTC.

V and J are TRBV7-2 and TRBJ1-6; D possibly corresponds to TRBD1 (5 bases). The CDR3 sequence is 16 residues long. CDR1 is SGHTA and CDR2 is FQGNSA in the germline V gene. Trimming shortened V by 5 bases and J by 3 bases, and 14 bases separated the two germline ends. The CDR3 sequence is CASSPRRGYYNSPLHF. In DNA form, the CDR3 reads TGTGCCAGCAGCCCCCGACGGGGCTACTATAATTCACCCCTCCACTTT.

J is TRBJ1-5 and V is TRBV19; D is possibly TRBD1 (6 bases). The V gene lost 10 bases and the J gene lost 0 bases, with 19 bases spanning the gap. The CDR3 is 16 amino acids. Germline V gives CDR1 LNHDA, CDR2 SQIVND (reference sequence). The CDR3 sequence is CATRRQGSYSNQPQHF. DNA of the CDR3: TGTGCCACTAGGAGGCAGGGGAGCTATAGCAATCAGCCCCAGCATTTT.

The rearrangement joins TRBV5-4 to TRBJ2-1, with 7 bases lining up with TRBD2. The CDR3 is made up of 15 amino acids. Germline lookup yields CDR1 SGHNT and CDR2 YYREEE (reference sequence). Trimming took 2 bases from V and 7 from J; bases not matched to a gene: 9. This CDR3 reads CASSFREAGRNEQFF. Here the CDR3 DNA reads TGTGCCAGCAGCTTTCGGGAGGCGGGGCGGAATGAGCAGTTCTTC.

The CDR3 region is CASSLRDQGAQEVEKLFF. In nucleotides, the CDR3 is TGTGCCAGCAGCTTACGGGACCAAGGCGCTCAGGAGGTGGAAAAACTGTTTTTT. The chain is built from TRBV5-5 and TRBJ1-4; tentative D call: TRBD1 (5 bases). CDR3 length: 18 amino acids. Germline lookup yields CDR1 SGHKS and CDR2 YYEKEE (reference sequence). Trimming left V 2 bases short and J 8 bases short, with 25 bases between.

The rearrangement uses TRBV7-9 and TRBJ2-3, with D perhaps matching TRBD1 or TRBD2 (6 bases each). Germline CDR1 is SEHNR and CDR2 is FQNEAQ (reference sequence). Trimming left V 2 bases short and J 5 bases short, with 26 bases between. The CDR3 contains 19 residues. This chain's CDR3 is CASSLKTPRGGGSEDTQYF. In DNA form, the CDR3 reads TGTGCCAGCAGCTTAAAAACCCCCCGCGGAGGGGGGTCCGAAGATACGCAGTATTTT.

V is TRBV30 and J is TRBJ1-2; 7 bases are a match to TRBD1. The CDR3 consists of 12 residues. Per the germline V gene, CDR1 is GTSNPN and CDR2 is SVGIG (reference sequence). The trim removed 0 bases at V and 5 bases at J, leaving 0 bases unmatched. The CDR3 region has the DNA TGTGCCTGGAGTGTACAGGGGTATGGCTACACCTTC. Translating gives CAWSVQGYGYTF.

V and J are TRBV5-1 and TRBJ1-2, with D unresolved. Trimming stripped 0 bases from V and 0 bases from J, with 9 bases between. The CDR3 is made up of 15 amino acids. Per germline, CDR1 SGHRS and CDR2 YFSETQ. The CDR3 sequence is CASSLGFGSNYGYTF. In DNA, the CDR3 is TGCGCCAGCAGCTTGGGTTTCGGGTCTAACTATGGCTACACCTTC.

V usage is TRBV7-9 and J usage is TRBJ1-2; TRBD1 agrees at 8 bases. With V trimmed by 5 bases and J by 6 bases, 5 bases remained unmatched. CDR3 length: 13 amino acids. The germline CDR1 and CDR2 sequences are SEHNR and FQNEAQ (reference sequence). The CDR3 region is CASSQNRGDGYTF. Here the CDR3 DNA reads TGTGCCAGCAGCCAAAACAGGGGGGATGGCTACACCTTC.

The J gene is TRBJ2-6, the V gene TRBV18; D unresolved. Germline CDR1 is KGHSH and CDR2 is LQKENI. The CDR3 has 20 residues. V dropped 0 bases and J dropped 0 bases, with 18 bases sitting between them. DNA of the CDR3: TGTGCCAGCTCACCACCGGTAGATTCACATGGAAACTCTGGGGCCAACGTCCTGACTTTC. Translating it yields CASSPPVDSHGNSGANVLTF.

The chain is built from TRBV28 and TRBJ2-7; TRBD2 might be the D (5 bases). V gave up 3 bases and J gave up 5 bases, with 14 bases separating them. The CDR3 runs 14 residues. Germline V CDR1 and CDR2: MDHEN, SYDVKM. CDR3 residues: CASSLGCGCDEQYF. The CDR3, as DNA: TGTGCCAGCAGTTTGGGGTGCGGGTGCGACGAGCAGTACTTC.

The V and J genes are TRBV19 and TRBJ2-5; 7 nucleotides match TRBD2. The CDR3 contains 13 residues. Germline V gene lookup returns CDR1 LNHDA and CDR2 SQIVND (reference sequence). Trimming took 2 bases from V and 5 from J; bases not matched to a gene: 2. The CDR3 nucleotides read TGTGCCAGTAGTATACCTAGCGGTGAGACCCAGTACTTC. This translates into CASSIPSGETQYF. Drawing the rest from reference TRBV19 and TRBJ2-5, the complete variable domain is DGGITQSPKYLFRKEGQNVTLSCEQNLNHDAMYWYRQDPGQGLRLIYYSQIVNDFQKGDIAEGYSVSREKKESFPLTVTSAQKNPTAFYLCASSIPSGETQYFGPGTRLLVL.

This chain joins TRBV18 and TRBJ2-1, with 10 bases aligning to TRBD2. CDR1 KGHSH and CDR2 LQKENI come from the germline V gene. This CDR3 spans 18 amino acids. Germline trimming cut 3 bases from V and 0 bases from J; bases unmatched to any gene: 8. Here the CDR3 reads CASSPTSSGRVSYNEQFF. The CDR3 DNA follows: TGTGCCAGCTCACCGACTTCCAGCGGGAGGGTCTCCTACAATGAGCAGTTCTTC.

The chain joins TRBV6-4 to TRBJ2-3; the D is unclear. CDR1 and CDR2 (germline): MRHNA, SNTAGT. V was trimmed by 3 bases and J by 4 bases, leaving 20 bases between them. The CDR3 sequence is 17 residues long. The CDR3, as DNA: TGTGCCAGCAGTGAATCCGGGCCTCAGCCTCCGCCAGATACGCAGTATTTT. Translation gives CASSESGPQPPPDTQYF.

The chain recombines TRBV27 with TRBJ1-5, with a tentative D call TRBD1 (6 bases). This CDR3 contains 15 residues. V was clipped by 8 bases and J by 0 bases, with 14 bases between them. Germline CDR1 reads MNHEY; CDR2 reads SMNVEV (reference sequence). The DNA of the CDR3 is TGTGCCAGCGGTTCCGGGACAAGTAGCAATCAGCCCCAGCATTTT. Translated: CASGSGTSSNQPQHF.